One T cell receptor beta chain is described in this entry. The data were obtained in a study of blood T cell repertoires in COVID-19. Looking at the study overall: COVID-19 samples, acute and convalescent, were from the United States, Italy and Spain. The cDNA or gDNA used as material had been derived from T cells, B-cell-depleted T cells, or PBMCs.

The CDR3 covers 12 residues. The V end lost 1 base, the J end lost 8 bases, and 9 bases lay between the germline ends. Germline CDR1 and CDR2: GTSNPN and SVGIG (reference sequence). The authors' processing: From reference gene primer amplification, estimates of nucleated cell counts were derived. The protocol was immunoSEQ multiplex PCR, while the TCRdb copy is restricted to in-frame clones and leaves out a portion. V, J and clone size are those of that table, while D and trimming were read from the DNA. The sample holds approximately 10,000 clones, around 85% seen once. The chain recombines TRBV30 with TRBJ2-1; perhaps TRBD1 as D (5 bases). Sequenced material: peripheral blood. The sequence was obtained from a human donor in a cohort sampled during active COVID-19. The CDR3 sequence is CAWSDRSYEQFF. The DNA of the CDR3 is TGTGCCTGGAGTGACAGGTCGTATGAGCAGTTCTTC. Combining the CDR3 with reference TRBV30 and TRBJ2-1 gives the whole variable domain SQTIHQWPATLVQPVGSPLSLECTVEGTSNPNLYWYRQAAGRGLQLLFYSVGIGQISSEVPQNLSASRPQDRQFILSSKKLLLSDSGFYLCAWSDRSYEQFFGPGTRLTVL.